This paragraph covers one T cell receptor (beta chain) sequence. The target antigen is unknown. The PCR ran on 60 Vbeta and 13 Jbeta primers. Clones were read by immunoSEQ multiplex PCR, and TCRdb kept only the in-frame ones, dropping some. The sample consists of about 280,000 clones, 70% to 90% of them appearing once. This sample is part of a study of cytomegalovirus exposure and HLA in healthy donors. The V segment lost 5 bases and the J segment 4 bases; nucleotides outside the gene matches: 13. The CDR3 has 17 amino acids. In germline, CDR1 is SNHLY, CDR2 FYNNEI. Overall study results and limits: Associated with cytomegalovirus, according to the listing, were around 160 TCR beta chains. Several of the most significant clusters appeared linked to common viral pathogens, based on a later analysis. 87-base-pair reads could not separate some V segments, including TRBV6-2 and TRBV6-3. The authors later found most CMV-associated TCR beta chains appeared HLA-restricted.

Sequencing was done on a sample of PBMCs. This chain connects TRBV2 to TRBJ1-2; TRBD1 aligns across 10 bases. The source of this sequence is a woman aged 18-29 years in good health and CMV-seronegative. The CDR3 DNA follows: TGTGCCAGCAGTCAGGACAGGGGGATCGCGACGGGCTATGGCTACACCTTC. Translating gives CASSQDRGIATGYGYTF.